A selection of T cell receptor beta chains follows, all from one sample in a study of regulatory T cells in long-lasting Graves disease. From the multiplex PCR reads, TCRdb called clonotypes with MiXCR, one entry per CDR3 protein. The data show 530,000 or so distinct CDR3 sequences, around 15% seen once. These data were also reused for a study on T cells in Graves' hyperthyroidism and ophthalmopathy.

The starting material was peripheral blood mononuclear cells (PBMCs), obtained at new diagnosis, from a patient treated with antithyroid drugs. These receptors were obtained from a man between 18 and 29 years old with Graves disease. Both conserved end residues are part of each CDR3. The D gene is left open where the match is weak. Not every row has a clone size; where given, it reads once, few, many or a size class.

TRBV24-1	TRBJ1-2	13	.	.	TGTGCCACCAGTGAAAAACAGAACTATGGCTACACCTTC	CATSEKQNYGYTF
TRBV30	TRBJ2-1	12	TRBD2	many	TGTGCCTGGACTAGCGGGAGTCTTGAGCAGTTCTTC	CAWTSGSLEQFF
TRBV7-9	TRBJ2-1	14	.	few	TGTGCCAGCAGCTTAGTTGAGTCCCGCAATGAGCAGTTCTTC	CASSLVESRNEQFF
TRBV20-1	TRBJ2-3	15	.	few	TGCAGTGCTCCCGGTGGCAGGCGAAGCACAGATACGCAGTATTTT	CSAPGGRRSTDTQYF
TRBV28	TRBJ1-5	12	.	few	TGTGCCAGCACCTCAGGGAGTCAGCCCCAGCATTTT	CASTSGSQPQHF
TRBV7-9	TRBJ2-1	13	.	few	TGTGCCAGCAGCTCCGGGATCGCCTACGAGCAGTTCTTC	CASSSGIAYEQFF
TRBV29-1	TRBJ1-2	13	.	few	TGCAGCGTTGAAGATCTGGGGGCCTCCGGCTACACCTTC	CSVEDLGASGYTF
TRBV10-3	TRBJ1-5	15	.	many	TGTGCCATCAGTCAAGACAGCTATAGCAATCAGCCCCAGCATTTT	CAISQDSYSNQPQHF
TRBV9	TRBJ1-1	14	.	many	TGTGCCAGCAGCGTAGTGGGTATGGGAACTGAAGCTTTCTTT	CASSVVGMGTEAFF
TRBV5-1	TRBJ2-5	16	.	few	TGCGCCAGCAGCTTGGGCCCCCCGGGATCCCAAGAGACCCAGTACTTC	CASSLGPPGSQETQYF
TRBV7-9	TRBJ2-2	15	TRBD1	many	TGTGCCAGCAGCCTAAAGACAGGGGACGGCGGGGAGCTGTTTTTT	CASSLKTGDGGELFF
TRBV24-1	TRBJ2-3	13	.	few	TGTGCCACCGGGAAGGGCTTCACAGATACGCAGTATTTT	CATGKGFTDTQYF
TRBV29-1	TRBJ1-1	14	.	.	TGCAGCGTTGAGGGACCGGGAATGAACACTGAAGCTTTCTTT	CSVEGPGMNTEAFF
TRBV30	TRBJ2-3	15	TRBD1	many	TGTGCCTGGAGTGCGGGACAGGGATTGGCAGATACGCAGTATTTT	CAWSAGQGLADTQYF
TRBV2	TRBJ1-5	14	TRBD1	many	TGTGCCAGCAGTGTTAGGACAGGCTATCAGCCCCAGCATTTT	CASSVRTGYQPQHF
TRBV3-1	TRBJ1-1	14	.	few	TGTGCCAGCAGCCCCCACGCCGGAAACACTGAAGCTTTCTTT	CASSPHAGNTEAFF
TRBV29-1	TRBJ2-7	13	.	many	TGCAGCGGAGCGTCGCAGGGTAGGCACGAGCAGTACTTC	CSGASQGRHEQYF
TRBV27	TRBJ2-3	17	TRBD1	.	TGTGCCAGCAGTTTATGGGGACAGGGGGCAACAGCAGATACGCAGTATTTT	CASSLWGQGATADTQYF
TRBV5-5	TRBJ2-1	15	.	.	TGTGCCAGCAGCTTGGACGGGCGGTCCTACAATGAGCAGTTCTTC	CASSLDGRSYNEQFF
TRBV9	TRBJ2-1	15	TRBD2	many	TGTGCCAGCAGTGTCGGGACTAGCGGGTACAATGAGCAGTTCTTC	CASSVGTSGYNEQFF
TRBV28	TRBJ1-3	13	.	few	TGTGCCAGCAGTTTACGGAACAGAAACACCATATATTTT	CASSLRNRNTIYF
TRBV5-1	TRBJ2-7	13	TRBD1	many	TGCGCCAGCAGCTTAGACAGGGGCCGCGAGCAGTACTTC	CASSLDRGREQYF
TRBV27	TRBJ2-2	15	.	few	TGTGCCAGCAGTTTATGGGGGGAAGGGACCGGGGAGCTGTTTTTT	CASSLWGEGTGELFF
TRBV27	TRBJ2-7	14	TRBD1	.	TGTGCCAGCAGACGACAGGGGGCCTCCTACGAGCAGTACTTC	CASRRQGASYEQYF
TRBV28	TRBJ1-4	15	.	few	TGTGCCAGCAGTTTATTGGGGCGAGAAGATGAAAAACTGTTTTTT	CASSLLGREDEKLFF
TRBV30	TRBJ2-1	14	.	few	TGTGCCTGGACACCGGGACTCACCTACAATGAGCAGTTCTTC	CAWTPGLTYNEQFF
TRBV18	TRBJ2-3	16	TRBD2	.	TGTGCCAGCTCATCCCGCCGGGAGGCTAGCACAGATACGCAGTATTTT	CASSSRREASTDTQYF
TRBV5-1	TRBJ1-1	12	TRBD1	.	TGCGCCAGCAGCCAGCCGGGACAGGTAGCTTTCTTT	CASSQPGQVAFF
TRBV6-5	TRBJ2-7	14	TRBD2	many	TGTGCCAGCAGTTACAGCGGGAGGGTCTACGAGCAGTACTTC	CASSYSGRVYEQYF
TRBV30	TRBJ2-1	13	TRBD2	many	TGTGCCTGGGAGAGCGGGAGGCGCAATGAGCAGTTCTTC	CAWESGRRNEQFF